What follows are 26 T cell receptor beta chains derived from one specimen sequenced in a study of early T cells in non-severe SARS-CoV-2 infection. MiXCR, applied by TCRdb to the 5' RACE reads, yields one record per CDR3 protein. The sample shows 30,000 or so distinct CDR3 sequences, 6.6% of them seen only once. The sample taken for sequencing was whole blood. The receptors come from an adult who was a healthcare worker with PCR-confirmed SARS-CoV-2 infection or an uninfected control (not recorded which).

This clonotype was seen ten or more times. CDR3 region: CSANPQNTVINSPLHF. The DNA of the CDR3 is TGCAGTGCTAACCCCCAAAACACAGTGATTAATTCACCCCTCCACTTT. The chain employs TRBV20-1 and TRBJ1-6; D remains ambiguous. V was cut by 4 bases and J by 6 bases, with 19 bases left in between. Germline V CDR1 and CDR2: DFQATT, SNEGSKA (reference sequence). This CDR3 comprises 16 residues.

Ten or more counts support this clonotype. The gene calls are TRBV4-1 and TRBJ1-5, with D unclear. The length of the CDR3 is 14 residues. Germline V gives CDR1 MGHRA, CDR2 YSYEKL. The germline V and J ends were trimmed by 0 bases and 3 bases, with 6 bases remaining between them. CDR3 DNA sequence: TGCGCCAGCAGCCAAGATGACATCAATCAGCCCCAGCATTTT. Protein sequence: CASSQDDINQPQHF.

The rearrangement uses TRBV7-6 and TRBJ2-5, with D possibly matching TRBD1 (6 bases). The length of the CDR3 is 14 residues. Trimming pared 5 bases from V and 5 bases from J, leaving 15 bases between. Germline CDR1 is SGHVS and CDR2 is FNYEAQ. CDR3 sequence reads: CASSTGTQGETQYF. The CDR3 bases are TGTGCCAGCAGCACGGGAACCCAGGGGGAGACCCAGTACTTC.

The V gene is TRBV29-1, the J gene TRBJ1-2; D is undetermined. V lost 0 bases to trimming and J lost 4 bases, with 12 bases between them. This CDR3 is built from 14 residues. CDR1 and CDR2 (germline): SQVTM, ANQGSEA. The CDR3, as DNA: TGCAGCGTTGAAGATCGGGCAGAAAGCTATGGCTACACCTTC. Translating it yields CSVEDRAESYGYTF.

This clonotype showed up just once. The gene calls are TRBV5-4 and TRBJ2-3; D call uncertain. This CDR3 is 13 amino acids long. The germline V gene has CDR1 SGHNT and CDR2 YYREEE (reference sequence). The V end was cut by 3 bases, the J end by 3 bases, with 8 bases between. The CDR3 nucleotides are TGTGCCAGCAGCTCTGTCCTTACAGATACGCAGTATTTT. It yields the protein CASSSVLTDTQYF.

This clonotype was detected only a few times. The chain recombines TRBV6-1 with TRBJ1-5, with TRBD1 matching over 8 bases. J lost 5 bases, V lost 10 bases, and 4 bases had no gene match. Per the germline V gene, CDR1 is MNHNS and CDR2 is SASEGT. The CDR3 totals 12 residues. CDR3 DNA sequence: TGTGCCACCCGGACAGGGCATCAGCCCCAGCATTTT. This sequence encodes CATRTGHQPQHF.

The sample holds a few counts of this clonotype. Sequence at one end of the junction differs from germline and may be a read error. Written as DNA, the CDR3 is TGTGTCAGCGCCAGGGCCAAGGGGAAGGGAACCCTTTCCTACGAGCAGTACTTC. Translation gives CVSARAKGKGTLSYEQYF. The genes are TRBV7-3 and TRBJ2-7; D possibly corresponds to TRBD1 (5 bases). The CDR3 runs to 18 residues. CDR1 SGHTA and CDR2 FQGTGA come from the germline V gene. The whole variable domain, remainder taken from reference TRBV7-3 and TRBJ2-7, is GAGVSQTPSNKVTEKGKYVELRCDPISGHTALYWYRQSLGQGPEFLIYFQGTGAADDSGLPNDRFFAVRPEGSVSTLKIQRTERGDSAVYLCVSARAKGKGTLSYEQYFGPGTRLTVT.

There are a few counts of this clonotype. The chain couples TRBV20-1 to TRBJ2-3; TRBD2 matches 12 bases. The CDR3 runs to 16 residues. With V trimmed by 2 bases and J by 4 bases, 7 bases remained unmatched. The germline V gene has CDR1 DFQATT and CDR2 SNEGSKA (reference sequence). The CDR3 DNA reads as TGCAGTGCTAGAAGTCCTACTAGCGGGAGGCCAGATACGCAGTATTTT. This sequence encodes CSARSPTSGRPDTQYF.

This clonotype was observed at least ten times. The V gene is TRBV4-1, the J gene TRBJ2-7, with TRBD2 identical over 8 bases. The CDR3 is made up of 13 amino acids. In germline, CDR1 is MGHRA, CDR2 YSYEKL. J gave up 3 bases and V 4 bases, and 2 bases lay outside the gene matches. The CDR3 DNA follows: TGCGCCAGCAGCCCAAGCGGGAGCTACGAGCAGTACTTC. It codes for CASSPSGSYEQYF.

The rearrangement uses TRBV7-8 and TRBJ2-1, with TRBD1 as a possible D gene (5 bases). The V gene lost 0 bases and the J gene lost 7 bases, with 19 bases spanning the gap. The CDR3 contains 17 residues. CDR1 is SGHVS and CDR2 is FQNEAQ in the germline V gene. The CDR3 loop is CASSLAFLGQGWNEQFF. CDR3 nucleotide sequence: TGTGCCAGCAGCTTAGCGTTCTTAGGGCAGGGATGGAATGAGCAGTTCTTC. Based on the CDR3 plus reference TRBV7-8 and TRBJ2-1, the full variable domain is GAGVSQSPRYKVAKRGQDVALRCDPISGHVSLFWYQQALGQGPEFLTYFQNEAQLDKSGLPSDRFFAERPEGSVSTLKIQRTQQEDSAVYLCASSLAFLGQGWNEQFFGPGTRLTVL.

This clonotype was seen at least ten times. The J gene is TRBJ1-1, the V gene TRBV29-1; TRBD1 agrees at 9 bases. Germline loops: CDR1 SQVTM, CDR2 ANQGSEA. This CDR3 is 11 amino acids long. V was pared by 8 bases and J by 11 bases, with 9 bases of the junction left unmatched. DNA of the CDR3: TGCAGCACCGCGGGACAGGGTTTGGCTTTCTTT. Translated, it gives CSTAGQGLAFF.

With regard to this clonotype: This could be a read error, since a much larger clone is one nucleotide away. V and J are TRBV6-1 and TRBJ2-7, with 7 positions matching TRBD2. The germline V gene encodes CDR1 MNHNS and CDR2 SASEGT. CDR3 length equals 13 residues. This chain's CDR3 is CALKGSGNGELYF. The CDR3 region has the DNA TGTGCCCTCAAGGGAAGCGGGAACGGGGAGCTGTACTTC.

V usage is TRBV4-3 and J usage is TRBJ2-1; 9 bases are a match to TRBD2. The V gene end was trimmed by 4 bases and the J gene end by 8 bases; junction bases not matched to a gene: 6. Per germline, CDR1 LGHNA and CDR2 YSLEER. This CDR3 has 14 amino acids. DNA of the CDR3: TGCGCCAGCAGCCGCGCGGGAGGGCCCGATGAGCAGTTCTTC. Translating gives CASSRAGGPDEQFF.

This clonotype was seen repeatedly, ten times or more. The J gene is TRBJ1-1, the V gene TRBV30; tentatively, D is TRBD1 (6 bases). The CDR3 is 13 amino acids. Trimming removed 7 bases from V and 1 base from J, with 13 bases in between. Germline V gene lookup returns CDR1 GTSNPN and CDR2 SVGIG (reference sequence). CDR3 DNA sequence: TGTGCCTCGTCCGGGACACCGAACACTGAAGCTTTCTTT. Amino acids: CASSGTPNTEAFF. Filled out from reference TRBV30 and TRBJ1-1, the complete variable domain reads SQTIHQWPATLVQPVGSPLSLECTVEGTSNPNLYWYRQAAGRGLQLLFYSVGIGQISSEVPQNLSASRPQDRQFILSSKKLLLSDSGFYLCASSGTPNTEAFFGQGTRLTVV.

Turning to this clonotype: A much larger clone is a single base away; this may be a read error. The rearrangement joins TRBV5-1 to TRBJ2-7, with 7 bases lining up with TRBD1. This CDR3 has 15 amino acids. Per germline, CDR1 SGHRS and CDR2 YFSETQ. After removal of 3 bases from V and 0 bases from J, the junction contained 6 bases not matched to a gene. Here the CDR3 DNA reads TGCGCCAGCAGCTATGAACAGGGGCGCTCCTACGAGCAGTACTTC. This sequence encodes CASSYEQGRSYEQYF.

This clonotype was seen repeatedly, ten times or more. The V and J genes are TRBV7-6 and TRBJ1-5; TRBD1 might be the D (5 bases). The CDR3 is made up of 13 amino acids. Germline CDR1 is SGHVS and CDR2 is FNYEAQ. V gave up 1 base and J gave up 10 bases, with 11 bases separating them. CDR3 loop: CASSLEVGTPQHF. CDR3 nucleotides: TGTGCCAGCAGCTTAGAAGTGGGGACCCCCCAGCATTTT. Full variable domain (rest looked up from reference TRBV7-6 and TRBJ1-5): GAGVSQSPRYKVTKRGQDVALRCDPISGHVSLYWYRQALGQGPEFLTYFNYEAQQDKSGLPNDRFSAERPEGSISTLTIQRTEQRDSAMYRCASSLEVGTPQHFGDGTRLSIL.

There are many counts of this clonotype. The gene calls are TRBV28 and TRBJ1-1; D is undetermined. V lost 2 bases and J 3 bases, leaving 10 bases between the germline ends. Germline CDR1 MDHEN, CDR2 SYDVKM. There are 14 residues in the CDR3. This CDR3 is CASSLVSMYTEAFF. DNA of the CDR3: TGTGCCAGCAGTTTAGTCTCTATGTACACTGAAGCTTTCTTT.

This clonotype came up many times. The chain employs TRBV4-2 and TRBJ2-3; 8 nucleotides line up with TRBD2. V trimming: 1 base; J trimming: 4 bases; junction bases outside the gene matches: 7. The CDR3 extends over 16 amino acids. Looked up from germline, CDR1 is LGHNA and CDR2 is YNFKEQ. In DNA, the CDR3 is TGTGCCAGCAGCCAAGCCCAGCGGGAGCACCCAGATACGCAGTATTTT. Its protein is CASSQAQREHPDTQYF.

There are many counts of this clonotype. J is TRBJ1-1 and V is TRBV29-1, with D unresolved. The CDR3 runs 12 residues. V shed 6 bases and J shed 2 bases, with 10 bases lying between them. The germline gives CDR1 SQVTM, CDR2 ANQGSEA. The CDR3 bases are TGCAGCGTCTCCGGTCTTAACACTGAAGCTTTCTTT. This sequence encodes CSVSGLNTEAFF.

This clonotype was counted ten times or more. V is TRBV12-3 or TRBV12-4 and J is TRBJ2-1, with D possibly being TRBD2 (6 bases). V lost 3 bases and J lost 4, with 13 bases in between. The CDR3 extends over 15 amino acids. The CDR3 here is CASSFGRIAYNEQFF. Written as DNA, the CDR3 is TGTGCCAGCAGTTTCGGGAGAATAGCGTACAATGAGCAGTTCTTC.

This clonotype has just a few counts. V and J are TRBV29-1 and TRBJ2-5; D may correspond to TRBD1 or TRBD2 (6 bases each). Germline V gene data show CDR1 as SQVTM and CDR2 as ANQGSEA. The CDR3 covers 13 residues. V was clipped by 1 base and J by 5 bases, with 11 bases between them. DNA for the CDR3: TGCAGCGTTGAAGCGCAGGGGAGGGAGACCCAGTACTTC. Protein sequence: CSVEAQGRETQYF.

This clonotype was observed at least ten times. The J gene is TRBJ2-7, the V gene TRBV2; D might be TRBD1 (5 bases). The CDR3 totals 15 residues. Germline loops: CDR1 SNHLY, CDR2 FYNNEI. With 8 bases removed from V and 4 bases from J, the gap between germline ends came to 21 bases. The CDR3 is CASSPVGLGDYEQYF. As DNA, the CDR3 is TGTGCCAGCTCCCCAGTGGGGCTTGGAGATTACGAGCAGTACTTC. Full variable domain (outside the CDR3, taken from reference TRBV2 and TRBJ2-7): EPEVTQTPSHQVTQMGQEVILRCVPISNHLYFYWYRQILGQKVEFLVSFYNNEISEKSEIFDDQFSVERPDGSNFTLKIRSTKLEDSAMYFCASSPVGLGDYEQYFGPGTRLTVT.

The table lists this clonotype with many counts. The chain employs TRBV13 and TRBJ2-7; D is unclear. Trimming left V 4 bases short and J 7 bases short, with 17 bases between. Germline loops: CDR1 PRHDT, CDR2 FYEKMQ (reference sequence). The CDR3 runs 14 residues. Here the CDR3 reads CASSSSWSGREQYF. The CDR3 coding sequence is TGTGCCAGCAGCTCCTCTTGGAGTGGTCGGGAGCAGTACTTC.

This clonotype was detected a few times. CDR3 loop: CSAPPGSATDTQYF. The CDR3, as DNA: TGCAGTGCCCCACCGGGTAGCGCAACAGATACGCAGTATTTT. This chain joins TRBV20-1 and TRBJ2-3; tentatively, D is TRBD2 (5 bases). The CDR3 is 14 residues long. Germline lookup yields CDR1 DFQATT and CDR2 SNEGSKA (reference sequence). Between the trimmed V and J ends, which lost 6 bases and 3 bases, there was a span of 16 bases.

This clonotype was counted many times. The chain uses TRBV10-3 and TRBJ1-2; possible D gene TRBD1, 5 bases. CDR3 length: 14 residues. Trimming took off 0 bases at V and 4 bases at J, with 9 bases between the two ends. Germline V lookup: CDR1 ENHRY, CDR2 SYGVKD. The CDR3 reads CAISESRQSYGYTF. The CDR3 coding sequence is TGTGCCATCAGTGAGTCTCGACAGTCCTATGGCTACACCTTC.

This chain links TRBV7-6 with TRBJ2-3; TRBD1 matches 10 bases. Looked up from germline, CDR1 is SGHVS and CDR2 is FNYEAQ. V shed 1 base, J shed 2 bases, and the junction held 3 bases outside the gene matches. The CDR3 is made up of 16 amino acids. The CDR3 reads CASSLVGTGATDTQYF. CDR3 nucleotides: TGTGCCAGCAGCTTAGTCGGGACAGGGGCCACAGATACGCAGTATTTT.